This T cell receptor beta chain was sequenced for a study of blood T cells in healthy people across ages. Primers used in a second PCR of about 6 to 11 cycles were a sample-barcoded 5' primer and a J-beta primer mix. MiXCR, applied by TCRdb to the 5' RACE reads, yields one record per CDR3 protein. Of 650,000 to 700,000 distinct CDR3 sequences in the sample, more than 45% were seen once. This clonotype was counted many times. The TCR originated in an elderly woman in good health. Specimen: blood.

The CDR3 reads CASSFSGGNNEQFF. CDR3 nucleotides: TGTGCCAGCAGTTTTAGCGGGGGAAACAATGAGCAGTTCTTC. The chain couples TRBV12-3 or TRBV12-4 to TRBJ2-1; 9 nucleotides agree with TRBD2. This CDR3 is built from 14 residues. The V segment lost 3 bases and the J segment 5 bases; nucleotides outside the gene matches: 2.